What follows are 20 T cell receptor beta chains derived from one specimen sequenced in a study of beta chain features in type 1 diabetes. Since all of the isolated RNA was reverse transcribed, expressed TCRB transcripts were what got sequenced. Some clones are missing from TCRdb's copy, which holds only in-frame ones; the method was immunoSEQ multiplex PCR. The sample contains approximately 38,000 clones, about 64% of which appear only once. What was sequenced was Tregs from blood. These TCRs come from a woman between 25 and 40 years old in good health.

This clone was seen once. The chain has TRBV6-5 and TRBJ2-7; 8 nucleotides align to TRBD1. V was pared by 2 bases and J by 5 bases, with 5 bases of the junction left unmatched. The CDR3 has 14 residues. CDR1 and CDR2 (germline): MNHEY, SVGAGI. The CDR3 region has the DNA TGTGCCAGCAGTTACGACAGGGGACCCAACGAGCAGTACTTC. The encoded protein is CASSYDRGPNEQYF.

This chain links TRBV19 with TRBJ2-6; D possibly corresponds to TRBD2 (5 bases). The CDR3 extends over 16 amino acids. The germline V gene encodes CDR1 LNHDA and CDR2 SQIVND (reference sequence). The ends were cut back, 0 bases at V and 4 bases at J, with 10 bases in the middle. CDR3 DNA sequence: TGTGCCAGTAGTATAGACGGGATGGCCGGGGCCAACGTCCTGACTTTC. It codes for CASSIDGMAGANVLTF.

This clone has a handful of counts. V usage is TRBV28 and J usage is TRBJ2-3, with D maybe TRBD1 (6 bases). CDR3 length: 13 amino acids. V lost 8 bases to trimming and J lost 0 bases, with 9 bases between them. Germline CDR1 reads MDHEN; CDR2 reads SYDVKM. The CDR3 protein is CASWDTSTDTQYF. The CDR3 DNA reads TGTGCCAGCTGGGACACTAGCACAGATACGCAGTATTTT.

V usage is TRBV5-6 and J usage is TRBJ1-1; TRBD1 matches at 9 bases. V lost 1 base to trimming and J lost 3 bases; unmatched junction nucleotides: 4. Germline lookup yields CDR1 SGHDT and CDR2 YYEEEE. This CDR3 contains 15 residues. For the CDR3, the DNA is TGTGCCAGCAGCTTGATACAGGGGGCCTACACTGAAGCTTTCTTT. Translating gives CASSLIQGAYTEAFF.

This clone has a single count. This CDR3 is CASSSTGFPDTQYF. As DNA, the CDR3 is TGTGCCAGCAGTTCAACAGGGTTCCCAGATACGCAGTATTTT. The genes are TRBV28 and TRBJ2-3, with a possible D match to TRBD1 (6 bases). The ends were cut back, 4 bases at V and 4 bases at J, with 12 bases in the middle. Germline CDR1 MDHEN, CDR2 SYDVKM. The CDR3 is 14 amino acids.

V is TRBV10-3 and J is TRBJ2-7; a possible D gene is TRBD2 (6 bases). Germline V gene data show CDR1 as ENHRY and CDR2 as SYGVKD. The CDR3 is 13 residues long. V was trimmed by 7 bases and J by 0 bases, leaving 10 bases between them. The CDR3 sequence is CAIKEGPSYEQYF. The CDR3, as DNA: TGTGCCATCAAGGAGGGCCCCTCCTACGAGCAGTACTTC.

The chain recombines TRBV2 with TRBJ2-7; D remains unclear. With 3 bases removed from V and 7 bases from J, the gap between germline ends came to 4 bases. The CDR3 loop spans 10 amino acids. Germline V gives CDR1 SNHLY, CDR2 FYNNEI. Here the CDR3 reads CASSDGEQYF. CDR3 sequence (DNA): TGTGCCAGCAGTGACGGGGAGCAGTACTTC. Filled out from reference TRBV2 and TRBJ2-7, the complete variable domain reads EPEVTQTPSHQVTQMGQEVILRCVPISNHLYFYWYRQILGQKVEFLVSFYNNEISEKSEIFDDQFSVERPDGSNFTLKIRSTKLEDSAMYFCASSDGEQYFGPGTRLTVT.

CDR3 residues: CASARAPPGQETQYF. The CDR3 region has the DNA TGTGCCAGCGCTAGAGCCCCACCGGGCCAAGAGACCCAGTACTTC. The chain combines TRBV9 with TRBJ2-5; D not certain. The ends were cut back, 7 bases at V and 1 base at J, with 17 bases in the middle. The CDR3 covers 15 residues. Germline V gene data show CDR1 as SGDLS and CDR2 as YYNGEE.

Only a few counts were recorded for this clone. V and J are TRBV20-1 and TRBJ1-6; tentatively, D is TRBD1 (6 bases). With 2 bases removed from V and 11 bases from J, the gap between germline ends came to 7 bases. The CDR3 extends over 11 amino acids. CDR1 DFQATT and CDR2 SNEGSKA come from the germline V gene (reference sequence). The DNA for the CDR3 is TGCAGTGCTAGACAGGGGACACCCCTCCACTTT. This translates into CSARQGTPLHF.

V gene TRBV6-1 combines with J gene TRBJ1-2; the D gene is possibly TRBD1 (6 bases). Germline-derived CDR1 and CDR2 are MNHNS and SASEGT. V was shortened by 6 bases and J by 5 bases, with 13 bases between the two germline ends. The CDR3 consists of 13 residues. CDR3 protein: CASSRGQIYGYTF. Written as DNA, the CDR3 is TGTGCCAGCAGCCGCGGACAGATTTATGGCTACACCTTC.

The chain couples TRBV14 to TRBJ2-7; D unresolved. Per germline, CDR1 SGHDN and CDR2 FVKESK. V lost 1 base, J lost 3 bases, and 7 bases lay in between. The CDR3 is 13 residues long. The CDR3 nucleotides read TGTGCCAGCAGCCAAGTGCGCAACTACGAGCAGTACTTC. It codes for CASSQVRNYEQYF. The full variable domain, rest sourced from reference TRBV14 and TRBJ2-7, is EAGVTQFPSHSVIEKGQTVTLRCDPISGHDNLYWYRRVMGKEIKFLLHFVKESKQDESGMPNNRFLAERTGGTYSTLKVQPAELEDSGVYFCASSQVRNYEQYFGPGTRLTVT.

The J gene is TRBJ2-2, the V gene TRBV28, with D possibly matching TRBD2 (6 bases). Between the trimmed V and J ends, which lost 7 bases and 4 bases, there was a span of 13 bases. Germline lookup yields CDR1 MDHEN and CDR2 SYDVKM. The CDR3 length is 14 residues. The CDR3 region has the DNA TGTGCCAGCAACCGGGACTTCATCACCGGGGAGCTGTTTTTT. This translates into CASNRDFITGELFF.

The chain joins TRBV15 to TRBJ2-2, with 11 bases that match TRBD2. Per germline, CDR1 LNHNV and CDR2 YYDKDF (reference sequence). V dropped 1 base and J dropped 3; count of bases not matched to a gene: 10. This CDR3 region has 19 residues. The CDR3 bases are TGTGCCACCAGCAGAGTTTCCGGACTAGCGGGTATAGACACCGGGGAGCTGTTTTTT. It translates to CATSRVSGLAGIDTGELFF.

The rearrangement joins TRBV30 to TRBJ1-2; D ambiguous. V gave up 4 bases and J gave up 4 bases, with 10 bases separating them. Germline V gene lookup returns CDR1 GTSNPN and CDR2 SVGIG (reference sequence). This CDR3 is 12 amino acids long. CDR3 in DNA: TGTGCCTGGATGGCGGGGAGCTATGGCTACACCTTC. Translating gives CAWMAGSYGYTF.

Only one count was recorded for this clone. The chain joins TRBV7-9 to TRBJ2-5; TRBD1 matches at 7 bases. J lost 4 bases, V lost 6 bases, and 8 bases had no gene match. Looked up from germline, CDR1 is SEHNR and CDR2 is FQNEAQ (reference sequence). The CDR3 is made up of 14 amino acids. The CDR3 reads CASRRDRVGETQYF. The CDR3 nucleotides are TGTGCCAGCAGACGCGACAGGGTCGGAGAGACCCAGTACTTC.

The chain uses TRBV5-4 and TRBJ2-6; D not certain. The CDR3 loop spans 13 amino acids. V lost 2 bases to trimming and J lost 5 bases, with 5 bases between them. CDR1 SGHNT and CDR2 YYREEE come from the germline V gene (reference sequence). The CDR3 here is CASSFLWANVLTF. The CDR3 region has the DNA TGTGCCAGCAGCTTCCTCTGGGCCAACGTCCTGACTTTC.

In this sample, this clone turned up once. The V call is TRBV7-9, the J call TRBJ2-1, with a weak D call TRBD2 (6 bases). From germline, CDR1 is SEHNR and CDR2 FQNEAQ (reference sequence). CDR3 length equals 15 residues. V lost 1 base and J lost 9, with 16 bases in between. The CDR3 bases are TGTGCCAGCAGCTTAGTGGACTATTTGGCTACTGAGCAGTTCTTC. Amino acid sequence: CASSLVDYLATEQFF. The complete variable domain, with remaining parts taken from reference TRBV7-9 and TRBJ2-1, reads DTGVSQNPRHKITKRGQNVTFRCDPISEHNRLYWYRQTLGQGPEFLTYFQNEAQLEKSRLLSDRFSAERPKGSFSTLEIQRTEQGDSAMYLCASSLVDYLATEQFFGPGTRLTVL.

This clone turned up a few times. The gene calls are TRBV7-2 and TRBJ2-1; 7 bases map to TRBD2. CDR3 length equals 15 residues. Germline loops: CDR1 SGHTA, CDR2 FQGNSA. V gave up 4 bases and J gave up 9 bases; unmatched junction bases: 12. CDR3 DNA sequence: TGTGCCAGCAGCTCCGGGACTACCCGAGTTGGTGAGCAGTTCTTC. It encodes CASSSGTTRVGEQFF.

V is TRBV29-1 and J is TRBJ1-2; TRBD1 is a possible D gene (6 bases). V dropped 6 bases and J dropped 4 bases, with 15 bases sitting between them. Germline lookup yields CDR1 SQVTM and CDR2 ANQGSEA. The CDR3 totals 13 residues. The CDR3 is CSVSGTQPYGYTF. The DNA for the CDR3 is TGCAGCGTGTCCGGGACACAGCCCTATGGCTACACCTTC.

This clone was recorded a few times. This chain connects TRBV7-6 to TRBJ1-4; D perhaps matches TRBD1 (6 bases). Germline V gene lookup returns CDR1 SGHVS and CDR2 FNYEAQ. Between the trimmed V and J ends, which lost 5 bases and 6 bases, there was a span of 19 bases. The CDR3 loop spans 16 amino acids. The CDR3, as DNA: TGTGCCAGCAGCACCGCCCGACAGGATCTCTATGAAAAACTGTTTTTT. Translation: CASSTARQDLYEKLFF.